The 20 T cell receptor beta chains below all came from one sample that was sequenced in a study of T cells in Graves' hyperthyroidism and ophthalmopathy. Using RNA transcripts as the source, TCR beta CDR3 regions were amplified. The TCR CDR3 was amplified in a first-round RT-PCR using the HTBI primer set. Each CDR3 protein gets one entry after TCRdb re-called the multiplex PCR reads with MiXCR. Seen here are 300,000 to 450,000 distinct CDR3 sequences, approximately 17% observed once, and the top ten hold around a third. Sequences were obtained from blood. The receptor source for this set is a woman in her twenties or thirties with Graves' hyperthyroidism that later progressed to Graves' ophthalmopathy.

This clonotype was picked up a small number of times. The chain recombines TRBV9 with TRBJ1-5; D might be TRBD1 (5 bases). The CDR3 extends over 13 amino acids. Germline-derived CDR1 and CDR2 are SGDLS and YYNGEE. Deletions cut 7 bases from V and 4 bases from J, with 12 bases between. The CDR3 loop is CASGAEDNQPQHF. The CDR3 DNA reads TGTGCCAGCGGGGCAGAAGATAATCAGCCCCAGCATTTT.

This clonotype was seen many times. The rearrangement joins TRBV15 to TRBJ2-1; D not certain. Germline V gene sequence: CDR1 LNHNV, CDR2 YYDKDF (reference sequence). The V end was cut by 0 bases, the J end by 0 bases, with 12 bases between. CDR3 length: 17 residues. The CDR3 DNA reads as TGTGCCACCAGCAGAGAGCAGGATGAAAGCTCCTACAATGAGCAGTTCTTC. Its protein is CATSREQDESSYNEQFF. Using reference TRBV15 and TRBJ2-1 for the parts outside the CDR3, the full variable domain is DAMVIQNPRYQVTQFGKPVTLSCSQTLNHNVMYWYQQKSSQAPKLLFHYYDKDFNNEADTPDNFQSRRPNTSFCFLDIRSPGLGDTAMYLCATSREQDESSYNEQFFGPGTRLTVL.

This clonotype has ten or more counts. V gene TRBV28 combines with J gene TRBJ1-1; 7 nucleotides align to TRBD1. The CDR3 extends over 15 amino acids. Germline CDR1 is MDHEN and CDR2 is SYDVKM. V lost 3 bases to trimming and J lost 4 bases; unmatched junction nucleotides: 8. For the CDR3, the DNA is TGTGCCAGCAGTTTCGACAGGGCCGCCCGCACTGAAGCTTTCTTT. This translates into CASSFDRAARTEAFF.

The chain employs TRBV29-1 and TRBJ1-2; TRBD1 might be the D (6 bases). V was pared by 4 bases and J by 4 bases, with 13 bases between. The CDR3 totals 13 residues. Germline CDR1 is SQVTM and CDR2 is ANQGSEA. The CDR3 reads CSVAEGGGYGYTF. The CDR3 region has the DNA TGCAGCGTTGCAGAGGGGGGCGGCTATGGCTACACCTTC.

In its sample, this clonotype was seen many times. V and J are TRBV2 and TRBJ2-7; TRBD1 matches 7 bases. CDR3 size: 15 residues. Germline lookup yields CDR1 SNHLY and CDR2 FYNNEI. Trimming cost V 6 bases and J 0 bases; bases outside gene matches: 8. CDR3 sequence reads: CASRTDRASSYEQYF. The CDR3 DNA sequence: TGTGCCAGCAGGACCGACAGGGCGAGCTCCTACGAGCAGTACTTC.

CDR3 residues: CATSDFKLRTGELFF. Here the CDR3 DNA reads TGTGCCACCAGTGATTTCAAGTTAAGAACCGGGGAGCTGTTTTTT. The chain combines TRBV24-1 with TRBJ2-2, with D hard to call. CDR3 size: 15 residues. V lost 1 base and J 5 bases, leaving 10 bases between the germline ends. Germline V CDR1 and CDR2: KGHDR, SFDVKD.

The J gene is TRBJ2-1, the V gene TRBV27, with 10 bases matching TRBD2. With V trimmed by 4 bases and J by 4 bases, 1 base remained unmatched. The V gene's germline CDR1 is MNHEY and CDR2 SMNVEV (reference sequence). The CDR3 loop spans 14 amino acids. The CDR3 coding sequence is TGTGCCAGCAGTTATAGCGGGGGGTACAATGAGCAGTTCTTC. This sequence encodes CASSYSGGYNEQFF.

CDR3 amino acids: CATSRSGNRQPQHF. Written as DNA, the CDR3 is TGTGCCACCAGCAGATCTGGGAATCGGCAGCCCCAGCATTTT. The V gene is TRBV15, the J gene TRBJ1-5; D is unclear. The V gene lost 2 bases and the J gene lost 7 bases, with 12 bases spanning the gap. Looked up from germline, CDR1 is LNHNV and CDR2 is YYDKDF (reference sequence). This CDR3 is 14 amino acids long.

This clonotype occurred many times. The chain recombines TRBV27 with TRBJ2-4, with 12 bases lining up with TRBD2. The CDR3 totals 15 residues. Unmatched junction bases numbered 12, after V lost 9 bases and J lost 9 bases. Germline lookup yields CDR1 MNHEY and CDR2 SMNVEV (reference sequence). The CDR3 bases are TGTGCCAGTCAGACTAGCGGGGGTAATGGGTTCATTCAGTACTTC. This translates into CASQTSGGNGFIQYF.

This clonotype was counted only a few times. The chain is built from TRBV7-2 and TRBJ2-1; 7 bases match TRBD1. J was trimmed by 6 bases and V by 1 base; bases with no gene match: 12. Germline loops: CDR1 SGHTA, CDR2 FQGNSA. The CDR3 totals 17 residues. The CDR3 loop is CASSLGPLTGWGNEQFF. The CDR3 nucleotides read TGTGCCAGCAGCTTAGGCCCCTTGACAGGGTGGGGCAATGAGCAGTTCTTC. Full variable domain (outside the CDR3, taken from reference TRBV7-2 and TRBJ2-1): GAGVSQSPSNKVTEKGKDVELRCDPISGHTALYWYRQSLGQGLEFLIYFQGNSAPDKSGLPSDRFSAERTGGSVSTLTIQRTQQEDSAVYLCASSLGPLTGWGNEQFFGPGTRLTVL.

This clonotype was detected a few times. The genes are TRBV5-4 and TRBJ2-2; TRBD2 matches 7 bases. The CDR3 consists of 17 residues. Germline loops: CDR1 SGHNT, CDR2 YYREEE (reference sequence). The V and J ends lost 5 bases and 6 bases, in that order; junction bases with no gene match: 16. CDR3 DNA sequence: TGTGCCAGCAGGGGAAGCGGGACGACGGAACAAGCCGGGGAGCTGTTTTTT. Its translation: CASRGSGTTEQAGELFF. The full variable domain, in which reference TRBV5-4 and TRBJ2-2 provide the parts outside the CDR3, is ETGVTQSPTHLIKTRGQQVTLRCSSQSGHNTVSWYQQALGQGPQFIFQYYREEENGRGNFPPRFSGLQFPNYSSELNVNALELDDSALYLCASRGSGTTEQAGELFFGEGSRLTVL.

V and J are TRBV24-1 and TRBJ1-1; perhaps TRBD1 as D (5 bases). The germline gives CDR1 KGHDR, CDR2 SFDVKD. The ends were cut back, 4 bases at V and 5 bases at J, with 16 bases in the middle. The CDR3 loop spans 15 amino acids. CDR3 nucleotides: TGTGCCACCAGTGACACTCCCCGGGCAGGGACTGAAGCTTTCTTT. It encodes CATSDTPRAGTEAFF.

This clonotype was counted ten times or more. The chain combines TRBV6-1 with TRBJ1-1; 7 nucleotides line up with TRBD1. Losses at the gene ends were 7 bases for V and 5 bases for J; bases not matched to a gene: 10. Germline CDR1 MNHNS, CDR2 SASEGT. There are 14 residues in the CDR3. This CDR3 is CASTAEGGSTEAFF. The CDR3 coding sequence is TGTGCCAGCACGGCCGAAGGGGGCAGTACTGAAGCTTTCTTT.

This clonotype was seen at least ten times. The V and J genes are TRBV6-1 and TRBJ2-1; D is undetermined. This CDR3 has 15 amino acids. Trimming pared 5 bases from V and 5 bases from J, leaving 16 bases between. Germline V gene data show CDR1 as MNHNS and CDR2 as SASEGT. This CDR3 reads CASSYGPTSNNEQFF. The CDR3 bases are TGTGCCAGCAGTTATGGTCCTACCTCAAACAATGAGCAGTTCTTC.

This clonotype was picked up a small number of times. The chain is built from TRBV6-1 and TRBJ1-1; D possibly corresponds to TRBD1 (6 bases). CDR1 and CDR2 (germline): MNHNS, SASEGT. V lost 6 bases to trimming and J lost 3 bases, with 17 bases between them. The CDR3 runs 15 residues. CDR3 bases: TGTGCCAGCAGAGATCCTGGACAGTTCCACACTGAAGCTTTCTTT. Its translation is CASRDPGQFHTEAFF.

The V call is TRBV27, the J call TRBJ1-1, with D hard to call. The V end lost 6 bases, the J end lost 2 bases, and 16 bases lay between the germline ends. CDR3 length: 15 residues. CDR1 MNHEY and CDR2 SMNVEV come from the germline V gene (reference sequence). CDR3 bases: TGTGCCAGCAGAGAGATAGCAGCGGGAAACACTGAAGCTTTCTTT. This encodes CASREIAAGNTEAFF.

The sample holds many counts of this clonotype. The chain is built from TRBV12-3 or TRBV12-4 and TRBJ1-2, with D unclear. This CDR3 is 13 amino acids long. Trimming took off 5 bases at V and 1 base at J, with 8 bases between the two ends. The CDR3: CASSITVNYGYTF. The CDR3 nucleotides are TGTGCCAGCAGTATCACAGTTAACTATGGCTACACCTTC.

The V gene is TRBV12-3 or TRBV12-4, the J gene TRBJ2-7, with no clear D. There are 12 residues in the CDR3. V lost 5 bases to trimming and J lost 0 bases, with 5 bases between them. The CDR3 nucleotides read TGTGCCAGCAGTCCGGCCTCCTACGAGCAGTACTTC. This encodes CASSPASYEQYF.

With regard to this clonotype: A much bigger clone sits one base away, suggesting this may be a read error. The chain carries TRBV11-2 and TRBJ2-7; D uncertain. V was pared by 5 bases and J by 6 bases, with 14 bases between. Germline V gives CDR1 SGHAT, CDR2 FQNNGV. The CDR3 spans 13 residues. CDR3 bases: TGTGCCAGCAGCCTTCTGGTTATGGTCGAGCAGTACTTC. Amino acid sequence: CASSLLVMVEQYF.

The J gene is TRBJ1-1, the V gene TRBV20-1; D unclear. The germline V gene has CDR1 DFQATT and CDR2 SNEGSKA (reference sequence). The CDR3 runs to 13 residues. Deletions cut 3 bases from V and 3 bases from J, with 11 bases between. CDR3 nucleotide sequence: TGCAGTGCTAGGTGGGATGGTGACACTGAAGCTTTCTTT. Translated, it gives CSARWDGDTEAFF.